The clone carrying this T cell receptor (beta chain) was seen a few times. Its antigen remains unknown. A much larger clone sits a single nucleotide away, making a read error possible. Germline loops: CDR1 SNHLY, CDR2 FYNNEI. The CDR3 totals 16 residues. This sample is drawn from a study of T cells in Graves' hyperthyroidism and ophthalmopathy. Study conclusions and caveats: Appearing also in blood were most of the thyroid clonotypes expanded above 0.001.

RNA transcripts served as the template for amplifying TCR beta CDR3 regions. A first-round RT-PCR of the TCR CDR3 used the HTBI primer set. TCRdb analysed the multiplex PCR reads with MiXCR anew, one entry per CDR3 protein. This sample has 650,000 to 850,000 distinct CDR3 sequences, with roughly a sixth found just once. This clonotype originated in a woman aged 50 to 65 with Graves' hyperthyroidism that later progressed to Graves' ophthalmopathy. The chain has TRBV2 and TRBJ1-1, with 8 bases fitting TRBD1. The sample taken for sequencing was blood. CDR3 sequence (DNA): TGTGCCAGCAGTGACCCGGGCCAGGGGGCAGACACTGGAGCTTTCTTT. This translates into CASSDPGQGADTGAFF.